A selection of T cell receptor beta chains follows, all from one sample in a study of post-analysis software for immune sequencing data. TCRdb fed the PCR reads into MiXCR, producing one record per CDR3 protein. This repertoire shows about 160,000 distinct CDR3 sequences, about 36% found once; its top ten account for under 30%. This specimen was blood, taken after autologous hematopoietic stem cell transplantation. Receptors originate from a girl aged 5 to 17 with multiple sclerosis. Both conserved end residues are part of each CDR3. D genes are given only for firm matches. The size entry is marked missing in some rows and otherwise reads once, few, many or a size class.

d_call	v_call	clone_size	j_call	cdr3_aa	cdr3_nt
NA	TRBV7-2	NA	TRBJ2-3	CASSAGAWAGDTQYF	TGTGCCAGCAGCGCGGGCGCGTGGGCGGGGGATACGCAGTATTTT
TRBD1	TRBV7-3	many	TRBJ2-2	CASSLDRGHSTTGELFF	TGTGCCAGCAGCTTAGACAGGGGGCACTCTACGACCGGGGAGCTGTTTTTT
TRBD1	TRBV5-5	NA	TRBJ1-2	CVSSPDRGGYGYTF	TGTGTCAGCAGCCCGGACAGGGGAGGCTATGGCTACACCTTC
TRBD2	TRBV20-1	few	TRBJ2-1	CSARVAGTYNEQFF	TGCAGTGCTAGAGTAGCGGGTACCTACAATGAGCAGTTCTTC
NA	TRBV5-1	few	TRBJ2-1	CASSLIRAIRINEQFF	TGCGCCAGCAGCTTGATTCGGGCTATTCGTATCAATGAGCAGTTCTTC
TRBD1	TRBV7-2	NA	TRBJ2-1	CASSTGQGRNEQFF	TGTGCCAGCAGCACCGGACAGGGTAGGAATGAGCAGTTCTTC
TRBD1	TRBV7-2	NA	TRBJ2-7	CASSPDRGGHEQYF	TGTGCCAGCAGCCCGGACAGGGGAGGCCACGAGCAGTACTTC
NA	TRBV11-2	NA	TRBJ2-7	CASSSGPPIKTYYEQYF	TGTGCCAGCAGCTCGGGACCCCCCATAAAGACTTACTACGAGCAGTACTTC
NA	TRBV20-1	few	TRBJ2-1	CSASYTDSYNEQFF	TGCAGTGCTAGTTATACGGACTCCTACAATGAGCAGTTCTTC
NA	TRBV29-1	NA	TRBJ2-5	CSVVGPHRTQETQYF	TGCAGCGTTGTGGGCCCACACCGGACCCAAGAGACCCAGTACTTC
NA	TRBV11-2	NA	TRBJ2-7	CASGLVPSYEQYF	TGTGCCAGCGGCTTAGTTCCTTCCTACGAGCAGTACTTC
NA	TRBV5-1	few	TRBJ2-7	CASSLAQGGYEQYF	TGCGCCAGCAGCTTGGCACAGGGAGGCTACGAGCAGTACTTC
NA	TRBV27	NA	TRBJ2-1	CASPLGNEQFF	TGTGCGAGCCCCCTGGGTAATGAGCAGTTCTTC
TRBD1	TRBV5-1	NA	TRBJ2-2	CASSLGTGVGELFF	TGCGCCAGCAGCTTGGGGACAGGAGTCGGGGAGCTGTTTTTT
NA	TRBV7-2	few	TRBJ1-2	CASSSTGFGYGYTF	TGTGCCAGCAGCTCTACAGGGTTCGGATATGGCTACACCTTC
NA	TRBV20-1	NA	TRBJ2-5	CSAGSRGQETQYF	TGCAGTGCTGGTTCCCGGGGTCAAGAGACCCAGTACTTC
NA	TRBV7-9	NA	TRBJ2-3	CASSPTGARDTQYF	TGTGCCAGCAGCCCGACGGGCGCAAGAGATACGCAGTATTTT
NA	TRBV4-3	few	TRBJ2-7	CASSLPGGGFHYYEQYF	TGCGCCAGCAGCCTCCCCGGGGGCGGTTTCCATTACTACGAGCAGTACTTC
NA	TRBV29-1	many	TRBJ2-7	CSVEGEGSSYEQYF	TGCAGCGTTGAAGGAGAAGGGAGCTCCTACGAGCAGTACTTC
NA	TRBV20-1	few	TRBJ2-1	CSANLARGAYNEQFF	TGCAGTGCTAACTTAGCGAGAGGGGCCTACAATGAGCAGTTCTTC
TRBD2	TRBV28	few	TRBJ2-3	CASSGPGLAGDTQYF	TGTGCCAGCAGTGGGCCGGGACTAGCGGGAGATACGCAGTATTTT
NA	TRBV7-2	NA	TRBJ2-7	CASSQRGVDEQYF	TGTGCCAGCAGCCAACGTGGGGTCGACGAGCAGTACTTC
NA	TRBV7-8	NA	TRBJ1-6	CASSLLLGARNSPLHF	TGTGCCAGCAGCTTACTCTTGGGGGCTCGGAATTCACCCCTCCACTTT
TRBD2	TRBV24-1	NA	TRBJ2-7	CATSAAGVPYEQYF	TGTGCCACCAGTGCCGCGGGAGTACCCTACGAGCAGTACTTC
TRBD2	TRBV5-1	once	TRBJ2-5	CASSLGLAGGYPQETQYF	TGCGCCAGCAGCTTGGGGCTAGCGGGGGGATACCCTCAAGAGACCCAGTACTTC
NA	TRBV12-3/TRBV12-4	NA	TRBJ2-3	CASSWESTDMQYF	TGTGCCAGCAGCTGGGAGAGCACAGATATGCAGTATTTT